These 24 T cell receptor beta chains originate from one sample sequenced in a study of shared clonotypes between healthy human individuals. The table came from immunoSEQ multiplex PCR; TCRdb's copy has only in-frame clones and leaves some out. The data contain under 1,100,000 clones, about three quarters of them singletons. Sequenced sample: memory CD4+ T cells sorted from blood. The subset: CD45RA-negative fraction. The source is a man between 18 and 35 years old in good health.

Notes on this clone: Additional DNA sequences in this sample encode the identical CDR3. This chain links TRBV11-2 with TRBJ2-3; TRBD2 aligns across 15 bases. Germline V lookup: CDR1 SGHAT, CDR2 FQNNGV. With 5 bases clipped from V and 2 bases from J, the junction kept 5 bases outside the gene matches. This CDR3 is 17 amino acids long. The CDR3 DNA follows: TGTGCCAGCAGCCCACGGACTAGCGGGGGGGCCACAGATACGCAGTATTTT. Its protein is CASSPRTSGGATDTQYF.

The chain combines TRBV18 with TRBJ1-1; D is unclear. The CDR3 consists of 15 residues. Germline V CDR1 and CDR2: KGHSH, LQKENI. V lost 4 bases to trimming and J lost 8 bases, with 20 bases between them. In nucleotides, the CDR3 is TGTGCCAGCTCACTTGACCAGATTCCCGAGGCAGAAGCTTTCTTT. Translating it yields CASSLDQIPEAEAFF.

The chain is built from TRBV21-1 and TRBJ1-2; TRBD1, the table's D call, was not compared with the DNA. TRBV21-1 is described as a pseudogene. The CDR3 is made up of 16 amino acids. The CDR3 coding sequence is TGTGCCAGCAACCAAACGGGACACTCCAAAACCTATGGCTACACCTTC. It is translated as CASNQTGHSKTYGYTF.

A note on this clone: This sample includes further DNA sequences coding for the same CDR3. The chain couples TRBV5-1 to TRBJ2-3, with D possibly TRBD2 on 5 matching bases. Looked up from germline, CDR1 is SGHRS and CDR2 is YFSETQ. V was cut by 2 bases and J by 0 bases, with 7 bases left in between. The CDR3 runs 14 residues. The CDR3 bases are TGCGCCAGCAGCTTAGGGAGTAGCACAGATACGCAGTATTTT. The encoded protein is CASSLGSSTDTQYF.

The chain carries TRBV7-9 and TRBJ2-1, with 8 bases fitting TRBD1. This CDR3 has 16 residues. The ends lost 2 bases at V and 2 bases at J; junction bases unmatched: 5. The germline gives CDR1 SEHNR, CDR2 FQNEAQ (reference sequence). In nucleotides, the CDR3 is TGTGCCAGCAGCTTAAGTCAGGGGGCGACCTACAATGAGCAGTTCTTC. Amino acids: CASSLSQGATYNEQFF.

The J gene is TRBJ2-1, the V gene TRBV2; D is perhaps TRBD1 (7 bases). The CDR3 consists of 17 residues. V dropped 6 bases and J dropped 7 bases, with 25 bases sitting between them. The germline gives CDR1 SNHLY, CDR2 FYNNEI. CDR3 in DNA: TGTGCCAGCAGGCTGTTGGAGGGGGCTTCAACGGGAAATGAGCAGTTCTTC. Translated: CASRLLEGASTGNEQFF.

This clone was observed once. The V and J genes are TRBV4-3 and TRBJ2-1, with a weak D call TRBD2 (6 bases). This CDR3 is 15 amino acids long. The V end lost 4 bases, the J end lost 5 bases, and 15 bases lay between the germline ends. Germline CDR1 is LGHNA and CDR2 is YSLEER. The CDR3 region has the DNA TGCGCCAGCAGCCTAGGGGAGCGGGTAAACAATGAGCAGTTCTTC. It encodes CASSLGERVNNEQFF.

The CDR3 nucleotides are TGTGCCAGCAGTACCCCGGGCGGTGGAGGCGCCAAAAACATTCAGTACTTC. It is translated as CASSTPGGGGAKNIQYF. The chain uses TRBV28 and TRBJ2-4, with D possibly TRBD2 on 5 matching bases. The CDR3 sequence is 17 residues long. Trimming stripped 5 bases from V and 1 base from J, with 18 bases between. The V gene's germline CDR1 is MDHEN and CDR2 SYDVKM.

This clone was counted only a few times. The same CDR3 is also encoded by other DNA sequences in this sample. The chain uses TRBV6-6 and TRBJ1-2; 7 bases fit TRBD1. The trim removed 6 bases at V and 4 bases at J, leaving 5 bases unmatched. This CDR3 has 13 amino acids. Germline CDR1 reads MNHNY; CDR2 reads SVGAGI (reference sequence). The chain's CDR3 is CASSQGQAYGYTF. The DNA of the CDR3 is TGTGCCAGCAGCCAAGGACAGGCCTATGGCTACACCTTC.

The V and J genes are TRBV6-1 and TRBJ2-5; weak D call: TRBD1 (5 bases). The germline gives CDR1 MNHNS, CDR2 SASEGT. The CDR3 has 14 amino acids. V was shortened by 2 bases and J by 2 bases, with 9 bases between the two germline ends. CDR3 DNA sequence: TGTGCCAGCAGTGAACAGCCAGGGCAAGAGACCCAGTACTTC. This sequence encodes CASSEQPGQETQYF.

The V call is TRBV30, the J call TRBJ1-2, with TRBD1 matching 7 bases. CDR3 length: 12 residues. J gave up 9 bases and V 4 bases, and 8 bases lay outside the gene matches. From germline, CDR1 is GTSNPN and CDR2 SVGIG (reference sequence). The chain's CDR3 is CAWKGAGRSYTF. The DNA for the CDR3 is TGTGCCTGGAAGGGGGCAGGGAGGAGCTACACCTTC. The whole variable domain, filled in from reference TRBV30 and TRBJ1-2, reads SQTIHQWPATLVQPVGSPLSLECTVEGTSNPNLYWYRQAAGRGLQLLFYSVGIGQISSEVPQNLSASRPQDRQFILSSKKLLLSDSGFYLCAWKGAGRSYTFGSGTRLTVV.

The genes are TRBV18 and TRBJ2-3; TRBD2 matches 10 bases. In germline, CDR1 is KGHSH, CDR2 LQKENI. V lost 0 bases and J lost 3; bases outside the gene matches: 6. This CDR3 is 17 amino acids long. The CDR3: CASSPPASGSGTDTQYF. As DNA, the CDR3 is TGTGCCAGCTCACCACCGGCTAGCGGGAGTGGGACAGATACGCAGTATTTT. Using reference TRBV18 and TRBJ2-3 for the parts outside the CDR3, the full variable domain is NAGVMQNPRHLVRRRGQEARLRCSPMKGHSHVYWYRQLPEEGLKFMVYLQKENIIDESGMPKERFSAEFPKEGPSILRIQQVVRGDSAAYFCASSPPASGSGTDTQYFGPGTRLTVL.

The gene calls are TRBV2 and TRBJ2-1; 10 nucleotides align to TRBD2. The germline V gene encodes CDR1 SNHLY and CDR2 FYNNEI. CDR3 length: 13 residues. The V gene end was trimmed by 6 bases and the J gene end by 7 bases; junction bases not matched to a gene: 3. The CDR3 spells CASRSSGGNEQFF. The CDR3 DNA reads as TGTGCCAGCAGGTCTAGCGGGGGAAATGAGCAGTTCTTC.

This chain joins TRBV11-2 and TRBJ2-1; 12 bases agree with TRBD2. CDR1 is SGHAT and CDR2 is FQNNGV in the germline V gene. Trimming at V came to 5 bases and at J to 4 bases, leaving 3 bases not matched to a gene. The CDR3 is made up of 15 amino acids. The CDR3 here is CASSAGTSGYNEQFF. Here the CDR3 DNA reads TGTGCCAGCAGCGCCGGGACTAGCGGGTACAATGAGCAGTTCTTC.

V usage is TRBV30 and J usage is TRBJ1-2; D is undetermined. V lost 3 bases to trimming and J lost 8 bases, with 10 bases between them. This CDR3 is 11 amino acids long. CDR1 and CDR2 from the germline V gene are GTSNPN and SVGIG (reference sequence). CDR3: CAWRQSAGYTF. For the CDR3, the DNA is TGTGCCTGGAGGCAAAGCGCGGGCTACACCTTC.

The chain carries TRBV28 and TRBJ1-2; D ambiguous. The V end lost 1 base, the J end lost 5 bases, and 8 bases lay between the germline ends. Germline values: CDR1 MDHEN, CDR2 SYDVKM. CDR3 length: 13 amino acids. CDR3 amino acids: CASSLSPSYGYTF. Here the CDR3 DNA reads TGTGCCAGCAGTTTATCCCCATCATATGGCTACACCTTC.

The chain is built from TRBV7-9 and TRBJ2-7, with 8 bases matching TRBD1. Germline assignment: CDR1 SEHNR and CDR2 FQNEAQ (reference sequence). This CDR3 is 14 amino acids long. V lost 5 bases, J lost 2 bases, and 5 bases stayed unmatched. In nucleotides, the CDR3 is TGTGCCAGCAGCCGGACAGGGATTCCCTACGAGCAGTACTTC. This codes for CASSRTGIPYEQYF.

The V and J genes are TRBV10-2 and TRBJ1-2; possibly TRBD1 for D (5 bases). Trimming pared 2 bases from V and 0 bases from J, leaving 16 bases between. The CDR3 length is 17 residues. Germline V gene data show CDR1 as WSHSY and CDR2 as SAAADI. CDR3: CASSEGGTAGTNYGYTF. The CDR3 DNA reads TGCGCCAGCAGTGAGGGTGGGACCGCCGGGACTAACTATGGCTACACCTTC.

The chain is built from TRBV29-1 and TRBJ2-7; TRBD2 matches 7 bases. Germline CDR1 is SQVTM and CDR2 is ANQGSEA. Losses at the gene ends were 4 bases for V and 6 bases for J; bases not matched to a gene: 12. The CDR3 has 14 amino acids. CDR3 DNA sequence: TGCAGCGTTGGAGTAGGGCTGGGGGAGGGCGAGCAGTACTTC. Translating it yields CSVGVGLGEGEQYF.

The rearrangement joins TRBV4-1 to TRBJ2-3; TRBD2 matches at 13 bases. Germline V gene lookup returns CDR1 MGHRA and CDR2 YSYEKL. The V gene end was trimmed by 4 bases and the J gene end by 5 bases; junction bases not matched to a gene: 9. The CDR3 spans 17 residues. The CDR3 spells CASSLLGTSGKGDTQYF. Written as DNA, the CDR3 is TGCGCCAGCAGCCTATTAGGGACTAGCGGGAAGGGAGATACGCAGTATTTT.

V is TRBV5-4 and J is TRBJ1-1, with D unclear. Germline loops: CDR1 SGHNT, CDR2 YYREEE (reference sequence). There are 15 residues in the CDR3. Trimming removed 2 bases from V and 1 base from J, with 12 bases in between. The CDR3 loop reads CASSFADRKNTEAFF. In DNA, the CDR3 is TGTGCCAGCAGCTTCGCCGACCGGAAGAACACTGAAGCTTTCTTT.

This clone was detected only a few times. The chain joins TRBV5-8 to TRBJ1-2; the D gene is possibly TRBD1 (6 bases). This CDR3 region has 13 residues. V lost 0 bases, J lost 6 bases, and 9 bases lay in between. Per germline, CDR1 SGHTS and CDR2 YDEGEE. The DNA of the CDR3 is TGTGCCAGCAGCTTGGAACCAGGGGATGGCTACACCTTC. Protein sequence: CASSLEPGDGYTF.

This clone was seen more than once but under ten times. The rearrangement links TRBV7-8 to TRBJ2-3, with TRBD2 as a possible D gene (5 bases). The CDR3 has 17 amino acids. V dropped 0 bases and J dropped 2 bases, with 15 bases sitting between them. Germline V gene sequence: CDR1 SGHVS, CDR2 FQNEAQ. For the CDR3, the DNA is TGTGCCAGCAGCTTAGCCTCGTTCCAGCGGCACACAGATACGCAGTATTTT. Protein product: CASSLASFQRHTDTQYF.

The rearrangement links TRBV9 to TRBJ1-4; 8 nucleotides agree with TRBD1. The germline CDR1 and CDR2 sequences are SGDLS and YYNGEE. The CDR3 contains 14 residues. J gave up 8 bases and V 4 bases, and 7 bases lay outside the gene matches. CDR3 nucleotide sequence: TGTGCCAGCAGCCTAGGACAGGGCCGAGAAAAACTGTTTTTT. It is translated as CASSLGQGREKLFF.